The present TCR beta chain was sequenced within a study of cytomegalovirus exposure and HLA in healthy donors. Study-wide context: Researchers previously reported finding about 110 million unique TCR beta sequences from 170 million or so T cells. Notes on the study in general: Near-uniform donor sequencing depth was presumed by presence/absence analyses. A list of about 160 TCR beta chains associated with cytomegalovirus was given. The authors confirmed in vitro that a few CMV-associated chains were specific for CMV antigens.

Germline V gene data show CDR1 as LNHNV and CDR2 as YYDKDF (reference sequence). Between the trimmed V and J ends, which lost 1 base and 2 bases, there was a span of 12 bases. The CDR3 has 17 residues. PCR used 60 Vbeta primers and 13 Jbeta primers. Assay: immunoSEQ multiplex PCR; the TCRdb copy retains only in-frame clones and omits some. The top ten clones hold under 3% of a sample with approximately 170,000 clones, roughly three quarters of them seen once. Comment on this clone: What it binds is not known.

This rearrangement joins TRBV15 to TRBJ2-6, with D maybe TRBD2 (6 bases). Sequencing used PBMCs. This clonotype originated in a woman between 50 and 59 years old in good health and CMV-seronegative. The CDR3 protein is CATSRAAGGAGANVLTF. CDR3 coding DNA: TGTGCCACCAGCAGAGCAGCAGGAGGGGCTGGGGCCAACGTCCTGACTTTC.